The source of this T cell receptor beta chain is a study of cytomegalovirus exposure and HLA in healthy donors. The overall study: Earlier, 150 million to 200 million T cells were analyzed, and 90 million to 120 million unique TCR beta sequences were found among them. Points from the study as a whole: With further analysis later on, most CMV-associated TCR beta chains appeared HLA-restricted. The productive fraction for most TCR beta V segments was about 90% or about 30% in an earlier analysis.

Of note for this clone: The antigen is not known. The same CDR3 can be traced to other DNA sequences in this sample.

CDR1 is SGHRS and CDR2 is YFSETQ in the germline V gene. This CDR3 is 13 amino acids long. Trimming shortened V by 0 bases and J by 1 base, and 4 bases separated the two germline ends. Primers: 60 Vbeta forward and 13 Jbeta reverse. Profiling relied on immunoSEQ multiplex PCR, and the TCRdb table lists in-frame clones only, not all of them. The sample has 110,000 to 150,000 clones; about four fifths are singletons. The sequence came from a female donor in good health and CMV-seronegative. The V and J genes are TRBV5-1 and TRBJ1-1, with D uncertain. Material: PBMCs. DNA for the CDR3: TGCGCCAGCAGCTTGGCGGGGAACACTGAAGCTTTCTTT. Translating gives CASSLAGNTEAFF.